The present TCR beta chain was sequenced within a study of CD8+ T cells in alopecia areata. The investigators collected lesional scalp punch biopsies and peripheral blood from alopecia areata patients. cDNA reverse transcribed from extracted RNA served as the sequencing template. The method was immunoSEQ multiplex PCR; TCRdb's version includes in-frame clones alone and lacks a portion of them. Among 150,000 to 200,000 clones, around three fifths were seen once, and the ten largest hold around 15%. Trimming cost V 8 bases and J 3 bases; bases outside gene matches: 7. The CDR3 loop spans 14 amino acids. Germline CDR1 reads WSHSY; CDR2 reads SAAADI.

The source of this sequence is a human donor with alopecia areata. Sequenced here: CD4+ T cells sorted from blood, sampled at week 0. This chain joins TRBV10-2 and TRBJ1-2, with 9 bases fitting TRBD1. The CDR3, as DNA: TGCGCCAGCCGGGGACAGGGTGGGGACTATGGCTACACCTTC. Its protein product is CASRGQGGDYGYTF.